The TCR beta chain under discussion was sequenced for a study of CD8 T cells in Susac syndrome. Study results and limitations: The study recognized that the number of individuals in its TCR sequencing and HLA analysis was relatively small.

With random hexamers, reverse transcription was performed on roughly 0.45 to 1 ug of RNA. TCRdb reanalysed the immunoSEQ multiplex PCR reads using MiXCR and keeps one entry per CDR3 protein. The sample has roughly 200,000 distinct CDR3 sequences; roughly 92% are singletons. Note on this clonotype: Its antigen remains unknown.

CDR1 and CDR2 (germline): SGHRS, YFSETQ. V was clipped by 0 bases and J by 3 bases; unmatched bases: 5. The CDR3 length is 16 residues. The sequenced sample consisted of CD4+ T cells from PBMCs. The clonotype comes from a human donor in good health. V gene TRBV5-1 combines with J gene TRBJ2-1; 8 nucleotides match TRBD2. CDR3 nucleotides: TGCGCCAGCAGCTTGGCTGAAGCGGGGGTCTACAATGAGCAGTTCTTC. Its translation: CASSLAEAGVYNEQFF.